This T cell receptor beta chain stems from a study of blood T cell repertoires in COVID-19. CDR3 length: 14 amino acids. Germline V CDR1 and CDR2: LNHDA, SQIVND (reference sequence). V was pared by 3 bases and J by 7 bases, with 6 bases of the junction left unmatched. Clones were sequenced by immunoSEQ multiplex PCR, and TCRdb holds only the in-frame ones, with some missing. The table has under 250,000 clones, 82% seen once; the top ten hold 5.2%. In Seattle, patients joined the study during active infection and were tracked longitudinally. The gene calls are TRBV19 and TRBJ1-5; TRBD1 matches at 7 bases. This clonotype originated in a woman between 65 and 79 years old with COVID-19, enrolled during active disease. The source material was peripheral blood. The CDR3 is CASSIRQGRQPQHF. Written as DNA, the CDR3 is TGTGCCAGTAGTATTCGACAGGGAAGACAGCCCCAGCATTTT.